This entry lists 21 T cell receptor beta chains sequenced from one sample in a study of response to subunit inactivated influenza vaccine. TCRdb ran MiXCR on the RT-PCR reads and lists one entry per CDR3 protein. The sample has about 500,000 distinct CDR3 sequences, 10% to 15% seen once. The starting material was PBMCs from blood, obtained about 40 days after vaccination. Receptor source: a man aged 50-59 years who received an inactivated influenza vaccine.

The chain carries TRBV7-9 and TRBJ2-1; the match to TRBD1 covers 9 bases. The CDR3 extends over 14 amino acids. The V segment lost 1 base and the J segment 10 bases; nucleotides outside the gene matches: 5. The V gene's germline CDR1 is SEHNR and CDR2 FQNEAQ (reference sequence). Written as DNA, the CDR3 is TGTGCCAGCAGCTTAGTATCCGGGACAGGGGAGCAGTTCTTC. It codes for CASSLVSGTGEQFF.

Concerning this clonotype: A much bigger clone sits one base away, suggesting this may be a read error. The chain joins TRBV29-1 to TRBJ2-3; D gene ambiguous. Germline CDR1 reads SQVTM; CDR2 reads ANQGSEA. The CDR3 runs to 12 residues. The DNA of the CDR3 is TGCTGCGTTGGTCAGCTTGCAGATACGCAGTATTTT. Its protein product is CCVGQLADTQYF.

In its sample, this clonotype was seen many times. The CDR3 here is CASSLRDFMNTEAFF. The CDR3 DNA sequence: TGTGCCAGCAGTCTAAGGGATTTCATGAACACTGAAGCTTTCTTT. The V gene is TRBV12-3 or TRBV12-4, the J gene TRBJ1-1, with D unresolved. The CDR3 loop spans 15 amino acids. Trimming cost V 5 bases and J 0 bases, with 13 bases left between them.

This clonotype appeared many times. The J gene is TRBJ2-3, the V gene TRBV4-3; 8 bases map to TRBD1. V shed 4 bases and J 0 bases; nucleotides not matched to a gene: 3. This CDR3 comprises 15 residues. Germline lookup yields CDR1 LGHNA and CDR2 YSLEER. The CDR3 sequence is CASSLQGASTDTQYF. In DNA, the CDR3 is TGCGCCAGCAGCCTCCAGGGGGCCAGCACAGATACGCAGTATTTT.

This chain uses TRBV28 with TRBJ2-1, with 7 bases aligning to TRBD2. From germline, CDR1 is MDHEN and CDR2 SYDVKM. The CDR3 consists of 15 residues. V shed 3 bases and J 10 bases; nucleotides not matched to a gene: 12. The CDR3 nucleotides are TGTGCCAGCAGTTTTCCGATTTGGGGGGGTCGGGAGCAGTTCTTC. Its protein is CASSFPIWGGREQFF. The full variable domain, its missing parts supplied by reference TRBV28 and TRBJ2-1, is DVKVTQSSRYLVKRTGEKVFLECVQDMDHENMFWYRQDPGLGLRLIYFSYDVKMKEKGDIPEGYSVSREKKERFSLILESASTNQTSMYLCASSFPIWGGREQFFGPGTRLTVL.

This chain links TRBV28 with TRBJ2-4; a weak D match, TRBD1 (5 bases). The CDR3 runs to 16 residues. Trimming stripped 6 bases from V and 4 bases from J, with 19 bases between. Per the germline V gene, CDR1 is MDHEN and CDR2 is SYDVKM. CDR3 DNA sequence: TGTGCCAGCAGCCCTTTCACAGGATCGGCAAAAAACATTCAGTACTTC. Its translation is CASSPFTGSAKNIQYF.

The rearrangement uses TRBV27 and TRBJ2-7; D unresolved. This CDR3 spans 16 amino acids. Germline CDR1 is MNHEY and CDR2 is SMNVEV (reference sequence). V shed 0 bases and J shed 2 bases, with 14 bases lying between them. CDR3 nucleotide sequence: TGTGCCAGCAGTTTATCTCTCTCTCGCGCCACCTACGAGCAGTACTTC. Translating gives CASSLSLSRATYEQYF.

The sample holds a few counts of this clonotype. The chain joins TRBV12-3 or TRBV12-4 to TRBJ2-3, with 10 positions matching TRBD2. Unmatched junction bases numbered 11, after V lost 6 bases and J lost 8 bases. This CDR3 comprises 15 residues. The CDR3 here is CASRPLAGRLGTQYF. The CDR3 DNA sequence: TGTGCCAGCAGACCACTAGCGGGACGCCTCGGTACGCAGTATTTT.

J is TRBJ2-1 and V is TRBV12-3 or TRBV12-4; D is undetermined. V was cut by 5 bases and J by 0 bases, with 11 bases left in between. This CDR3 has 15 residues. The CDR3 here is CASSPRQSSYNEQFF. In DNA, the CDR3 is TGTGCCAGCAGTCCCCGCCAAAGCTCCTACAATGAGCAGTTCTTC.

This clonotype was detected only a few times. The chain joins TRBV6-1 to TRBJ2-5; D unclear. CDR1 is MNHNS, CDR2 SASEGT, per germline. Trimming removed 6 bases from V and 5 bases from J, with 13 bases in between. The length of the CDR3 is 13 residues. As DNA, the CDR3 is TGTGCCAGCAGATGGCCCGGGCAGGAGACCCAGTACTTC. Translating it yields CASRWPGQETQYF.

The sample holds a few counts of this clonotype. The V gene is TRBV27, the J gene TRBJ1-2; D gene unclear. Germline loops: CDR1 MNHEY, CDR2 SMNVEV (reference sequence). The CDR3 length is 12 residues. Trimming took off 4 bases at V and 4 bases at J, with 7 bases between the two ends. The chain's CDR3 is CASSSTSYGYTF. CDR3 sequence (DNA): TGTGCCAGCAGTTCCACTAGCTATGGCTACACCTTC.

The rearrangement joins TRBV6-5 to TRBJ1-5; 8 bases agree with TRBD1. The junction had 11 bases not matched to a gene; V was cut back by 1 base and J by 6 bases. The V gene's germline CDR1 is MNHEY and CDR2 SVGAGI. The CDR3 is 17 amino acids. CDR3 region: CASSYFWDRRTFQPQHF. As DNA, the CDR3 is TGTGCCAGCAGTTACTTTTGGGACAGGAGGACTTTTCAGCCCCAGCATTTT.

Note on this clonotype: Possible read error: a much larger clone is one base away. The chain's CDR3 is CASCRTRLYNEQFF. DNA for the CDR3: TGTGCCAGCTGCCGTACAAGACTGTACAATGAGCAGTTCTTC. The V and J genes are TRBV12-3 or TRBV12-4 and TRBJ2-1; no firm D call. Trimming shortened V by 8 bases and J by 4 bases, and 15 bases separated the two germline ends. The CDR3 has 14 residues.

V usage is TRBV4-1 and J usage is TRBJ2-7; D not resolved. This CDR3 spans 15 amino acids. V was shortened by 1 base and J by 6 bases, with 16 bases between the two germline ends. Germline V gene data show CDR1 as MGHRA and CDR2 as YSYEKL. This CDR3 reads CASSQGWGSYFEQYF. The CDR3, as DNA: TGCGCCAGCAGCCAAGGGTGGGGATCCTACTTCGAGCAGTACTTC.

This clonotype has ten or more counts. The rearrangement joins TRBV5-1 to TRBJ2-1; no reliable D call. Between the trimmed V and J ends, which lost 1 base and 0 bases, there was a span of 8 bases. The CDR3 has 15 amino acids. Germline V gene lookup returns CDR1 SGHRS and CDR2 YFSETQ. This chain's CDR3 is CASSLTHSSYNEQFF. DNA for the CDR3: TGCGCCAGCAGCTTGACACATAGCTCCTACAATGAGCAGTTCTTC.

This clonotype was observed a few times. This rearrangement joins TRBV6-2 or TRBV6-3 to TRBJ2-7, with a possible D match to TRBD1 (6 bases). Trimming took off 5 bases at V and 1 base at J, with 18 bases between the two ends. This CDR3 has 16 residues. CDR1 is MNHEY and CDR2 is SVGEGT in the germline V gene. The CDR3 nucleotides read TGTGCCAGCAGTAACCGACAGGCCCTAATTTCCTACGAGCAGTACTTC. Protein: CASSNRQALISYEQYF.

Remarks on this clonotype: One end of the junction varies from germline; a read error may be responsible. The chain recombines TRBV5-1 with TRBJ2-7; D uncertain. The V gene's germline CDR1 is SGHRS and CDR2 YFSETQ. The CDR3 runs 13 residues. CDR3 loop: CASSFPPNYEQYF. The CDR3 bases are TGCGCCAGCAGCTTCCCCCCCAACTACGAGCAGTACTTT.

This clonotype has more than one count but fewer than ten. This chain uses TRBV7-2 with TRBJ1-3; D call uncertain. The V gene's germline CDR1 is SGHTA and CDR2 FQGNSA. V was pared by 7 bases and J by 2 bases, with 15 bases between. This CDR3 is 15 amino acids long. CDR3 in DNA: TGTGCCAGCACCTTCCTCGGGAATACTGGAAACACCATATATTTT. Residues: CASTFLGNTGNTIYF. Based on the CDR3 plus reference TRBV7-2 and TRBJ1-3, the full variable domain is GAGVSQSPSNKVTEKGKDVELRCDPISGHTALYWYRQSLGQGLEFLIYFQGNSAPDKSGLPSDRFSAERTGGSVSTLTIQRTQQEDSAVYLCASTFLGNTGNTIYFGEGSWLTVV.

This clonotype was seen a few times. This rearrangement joins TRBV20-1 to TRBJ2-3, with D perhaps TRBD2 (6 bases). This CDR3 region has 12 residues. Germline V gene lookup returns CDR1 DFQATT and CDR2 SNEGSKA (reference sequence). For the CDR3, the DNA is TGCAGCCTCGGAGGGGGCACAGATACGCAGTATTTT. Protein sequence: CSLGGGTDTQYF.

In its sample, this clonotype was seen many times. The V and J genes are TRBV20-1 and TRBJ2-5; 10 bases fit TRBD2. This CDR3 spans 14 amino acids. V lost 3 bases, J lost 5 bases, and 6 bases stayed unmatched. From germline, CDR1 is DFQATT and CDR2 SNEGSKA (reference sequence). The CDR3 region is CSARLAGGVETQYF. DNA for the CDR3: TGCAGTGCTAGGTTAGCGGGAGGTGTGGAGACCCAGTACTTC.

This chain connects TRBV12-3 or TRBV12-4 to TRBJ2-2; D is perhaps TRBD1 or TRBD2 (5 bases each). The germline V and J ends were trimmed by 11 bases and 7 bases, with 11 bases remaining between them. The CDR3 covers 11 residues. This CDR3 reads CAQSGGGELFF. CDR3 coding DNA: TGTGCCCAGAGTGGGGGCGGGGAGCTGTTTTTT.